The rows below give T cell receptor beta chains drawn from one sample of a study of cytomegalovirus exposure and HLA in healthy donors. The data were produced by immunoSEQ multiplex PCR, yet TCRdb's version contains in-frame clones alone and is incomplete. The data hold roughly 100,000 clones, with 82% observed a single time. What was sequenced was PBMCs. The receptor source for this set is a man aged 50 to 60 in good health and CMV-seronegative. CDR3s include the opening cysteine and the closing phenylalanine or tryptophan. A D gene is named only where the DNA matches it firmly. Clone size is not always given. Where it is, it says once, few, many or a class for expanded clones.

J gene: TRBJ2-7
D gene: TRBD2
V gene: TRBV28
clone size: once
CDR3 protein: CASLTRSPLLASGGYEQYF
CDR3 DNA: TGTGCCAGCCTTACTCGGTCCCCGCTACTAGCGTCTGGTGGGTACGAGCAGTACTTC

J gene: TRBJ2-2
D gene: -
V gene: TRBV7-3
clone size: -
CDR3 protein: CASSPPGGTLTGELFF
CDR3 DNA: TGTGCCAGCAGCCCCCCGGGCGGGACTCTCACCGGGGAGCTGTTTTTT

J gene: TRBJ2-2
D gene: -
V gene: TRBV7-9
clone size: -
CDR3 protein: CASSAVVGELFF
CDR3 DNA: TGTGCCAGCAGCGCGGTAGTGGGGGAGCTGTTTTTT

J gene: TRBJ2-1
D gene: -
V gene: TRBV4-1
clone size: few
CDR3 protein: CASSQEGRGYNEQFF
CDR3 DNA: TGCGCCAGCAGCCAAGAGGGGAGGGGGTACAATGAGCAGTTCTTC

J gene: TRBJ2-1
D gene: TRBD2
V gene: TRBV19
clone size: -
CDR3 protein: CASSVLAGYNEQFF
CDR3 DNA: TGTGCCAGTAGTGTCCTAGCGGGGTACAATGAGCAGTTCTTC

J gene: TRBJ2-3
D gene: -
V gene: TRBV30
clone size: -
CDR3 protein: CAWSGSSSPDTQYF
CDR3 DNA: TGTGCCTGGAGTGGGTCTAGTTCCCCGGATACGCAGTATTTT

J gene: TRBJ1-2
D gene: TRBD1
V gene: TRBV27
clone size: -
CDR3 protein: CASSLTERGQGYTF
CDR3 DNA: TGTGCCAGCAGTTTAACTGAGAGGGGGCAAGGCTACACCTTC

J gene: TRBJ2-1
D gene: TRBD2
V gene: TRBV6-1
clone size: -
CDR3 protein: CASSEPGLAAYNEQFF
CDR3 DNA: TGTGCCAGCAGTGAACCTGGACTAGCGGCTTACAATGAGCAGTTCTTC

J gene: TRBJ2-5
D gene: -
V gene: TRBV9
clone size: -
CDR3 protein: CASSVGNRAETQYF
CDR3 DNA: TGTGCCAGCAGCGTAGGGAACAGGGCCGAGACCCAGTACTTC

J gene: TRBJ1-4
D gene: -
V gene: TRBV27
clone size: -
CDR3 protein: CASTPTGFGGSAVNEKLFF
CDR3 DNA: TGTGCCAGCACCCCGACGGGGTTTGGCGGGTCAGCGGTTAATGAAAAACTGTTTTTT

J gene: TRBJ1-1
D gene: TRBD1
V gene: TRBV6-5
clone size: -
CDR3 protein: CASSYSDRGPPGEAFF
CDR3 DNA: TGTGCCAGCAGTTACTCCGACAGGGGGCCCCCCGGTGAAGCTTTCTTT

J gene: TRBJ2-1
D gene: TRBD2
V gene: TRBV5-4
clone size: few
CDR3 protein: CASMQNGRRANEQFF
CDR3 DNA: TGTGCCAGCATGCAAAACGGGAGGAGGGCCAATGAGCAGTTCTTC

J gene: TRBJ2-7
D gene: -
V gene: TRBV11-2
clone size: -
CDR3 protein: CASSPLIGGGYYEQYF
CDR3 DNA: TGTGCCAGCAGCCCCTTAATAGGGGGGGGCTACTACGAGCAGTACTTC

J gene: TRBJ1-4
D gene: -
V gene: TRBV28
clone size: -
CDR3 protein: CASSTPGQGLMKKLFF
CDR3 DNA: TGTGCCAGCAGTACCCCCGGGCAGGGTTTGATGAAAAAACTGTTTTTT

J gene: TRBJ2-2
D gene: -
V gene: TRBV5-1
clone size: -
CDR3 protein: CASTLSGTPGGELFF
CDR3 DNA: TGCGCCAGCACCCTTAGCGGAACCCCGGGCGGGGAGCTGTTTTTT

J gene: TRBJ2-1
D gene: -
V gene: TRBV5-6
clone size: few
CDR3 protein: CASSLGGDSSYNEQFF
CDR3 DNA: TGTGCCAGCAGCTTGGGAGGAGACAGCTCCTACAATGAGCAGTTCTTC

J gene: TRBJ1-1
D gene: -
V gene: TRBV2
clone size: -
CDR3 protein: CASSKVTENTEAFF
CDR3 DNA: TGTGCCAGCAGTAAGGTGACAGAGAACACTGAAGCTTTCTTT

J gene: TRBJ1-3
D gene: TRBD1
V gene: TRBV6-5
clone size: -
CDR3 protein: CASTSQGSLGNTIYF
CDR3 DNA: TGTGCCAGCACCTCACAGGGGTCTCTAGGAAACACCATATATTTT

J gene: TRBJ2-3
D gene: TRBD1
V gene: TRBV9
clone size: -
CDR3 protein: CASSSRTGGTDTQYF
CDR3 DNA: TGTGCCAGCAGCTCCCGGACAGGAGGCACAGATACGCAGTATTTT

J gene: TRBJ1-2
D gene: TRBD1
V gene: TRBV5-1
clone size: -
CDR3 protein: CASSPTGGGDGYTF
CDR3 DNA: TGCGCCAGCAGCCCGACGGGAGGGGGCGATGGCTACACCTTC

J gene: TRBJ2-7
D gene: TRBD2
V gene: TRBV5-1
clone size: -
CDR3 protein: CASSLEVAGSYEQYF
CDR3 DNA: TGCGCCAGCAGCTTGGAGGTAGCGGGTTCCTACGAGCAGTACTTC

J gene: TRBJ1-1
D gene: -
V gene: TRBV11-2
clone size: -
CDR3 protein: CASSMHRVGNTEAFF
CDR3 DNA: TGTGCCAGCAGCATGCACAGGGTGGGGAACACTGAAGCTTTCTTT

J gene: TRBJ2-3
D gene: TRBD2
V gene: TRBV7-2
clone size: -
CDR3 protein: CASTEGREAYF
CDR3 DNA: TGTGCCAGCACCGAGGGACGGGAGGCGTATTTT

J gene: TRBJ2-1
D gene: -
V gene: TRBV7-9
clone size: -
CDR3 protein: CASNGNDEQFF
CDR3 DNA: TGTGCCAGCAACGGGAACGATGAGCAGTTCTTC

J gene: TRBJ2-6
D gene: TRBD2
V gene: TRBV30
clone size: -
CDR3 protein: CAWSGREGGANVLTF
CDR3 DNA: TGTGCCTGGAGTGGACGGGAGGGTGGGGCCAACGTCCTGACTTTC

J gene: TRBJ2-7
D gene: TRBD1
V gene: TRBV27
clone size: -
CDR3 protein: CASSPARQGIYSYEQYF
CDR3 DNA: TGTGCCAGCAGTCCCGCAAGACAGGGTATATACTCCTACGAGCAGTACTTC

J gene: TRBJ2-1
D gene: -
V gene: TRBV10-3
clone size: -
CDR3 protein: CAIRKDSGEYNEQFF
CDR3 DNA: TGTGCCATCAGGAAGGACTCGGGAGAGTACAATGAGCAGTTCTTC

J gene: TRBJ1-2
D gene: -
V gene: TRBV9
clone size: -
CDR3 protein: CASRDRTTYGYTF
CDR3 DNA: TGTGCCAGCAGAGATAGGACTACCTATGGCTACACCTTC

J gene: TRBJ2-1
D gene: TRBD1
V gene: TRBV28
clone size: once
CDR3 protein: CASSSRDRANEQFF
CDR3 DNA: TGTGCCAGCAGTTCCCGGGACAGGGCCAATGAGCAGTTCTTC

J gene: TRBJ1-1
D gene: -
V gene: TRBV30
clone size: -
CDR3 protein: CAWMIFLARTTNTEAFF
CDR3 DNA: TGTGCCTGGATGATTTTTTTAGCCCGGACAACGAACACTGAAGCTTTCTTT

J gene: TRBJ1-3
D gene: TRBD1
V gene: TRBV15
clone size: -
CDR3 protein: CATSGRTGSIGNTIYF
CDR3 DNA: TGTGCCACCAGCGGGCGGACAGGGTCGATTGGAAACACCATATATTTT